These 22 T cell receptor beta chains were sequenced from one sample in a study of cytomegalovirus exposure and HLA in healthy donors. Vbeta (60) and Jbeta (13) primers were used in the PCR. Data came from immunoSEQ multiplex PCR; TCRdb stores just in-frame clones and leaves some out. The sample lists approximately 190,000 clones, 70% to 80% seen once, with 12% to 15% in the top ten. The sequencing sample was made of PBMCs. Source of these receptors: a woman in her 30s in good health and CMV-seropositive.

V is TRBV9 and J is TRBJ1-1; D unclear. Trimming stripped 0 bases from V and 0 bases from J, with 6 bases between. The CDR3 length is 14 residues. Germline V gene data show CDR1 as SGDLS and CDR2 as YYNGEE. The CDR3 sequence: CASSVAAVNTEAFF. CDR3 in DNA: TGTGCCAGCAGCGTAGCGGCGGTGAACACTGAAGCTTTCTTT.

This clone came up once. The chain uses TRBV2 and TRBJ1-2; 10 bases fit TRBD1. Unmatched junction bases numbered 5, after V lost 6 bases and J lost 4 bases. Looked up from germline, CDR1 is SNHLY and CDR2 is FYNNEI. The CDR3 has 14 amino acids. The CDR3 spells CASSPTGGAYGYTF. The CDR3 DNA sequence: TGTGCCAGCAGCCCGACAGGGGGCGCCTATGGCTACACCTTC.

The chain has TRBV18 and TRBJ2-7, with TRBD2 matching over 8 bases. The CDR3 extends over 13 amino acids. J lost 0 bases, V lost 6 bases, and 1 base had no gene match. The V gene's germline CDR1 is KGHSH and CDR2 LQKENI. The CDR3 nucleotides read TGTGCCAGCTCGGCGGGGGGCTCCTACGAGCAGTACTTC. Its protein is CASSAGGSYEQYF. Drawing the rest from reference TRBV18 and TRBJ2-7, the complete variable domain is NAGVMQNPRHLVRRRGQEARLRCSPMKGHSHVYWYRQLPEEGLKFMVYLQKENIIDESGMPKERFSAEFPKEGPSILRIQQVVRGDSAAYFCASSAGGSYEQYFGPGTRLTVT.

The V call is TRBV13, the J call TRBJ2-1; possible D gene TRBD1, 6 bases. The germline V and J ends were trimmed by 4 bases and 2 bases, with 12 bases remaining between them. Germline CDR1 reads PRHDT; CDR2 reads FYEKMQ (reference sequence). CDR3 length equals 15 residues. CDR3 DNA sequence: TGTGCCAGCAGCTCCCGGACAGTCCCCTACAATGAGCAGTTCTTC. Translating gives CASSSRTVPYNEQFF.

The chain joins TRBV7-9 to TRBJ1-1; TRBD1 agrees at 7 bases. CDR1 is SEHNR, CDR2 FQNEAQ, per germline (reference sequence). Trimming removed 0 bases from V and 0 bases from J; junction bases left unmatched: 7. The CDR3 contains 17 residues. CDR3 residues: CASSLAGTATMNTEAFF. CDR3 sequence (DNA): TGTGCCAGCAGCTTAGCGGGGACAGCCACCATGAACACTGAAGCTTTCTTT.

The table lists this clone with a count of one. V usage is TRBV5-8 and J usage is TRBJ1-1; D is perhaps TRBD1 (5 bases). V was cut by 4 bases and J by 6 bases, with 19 bases left in between. Per germline, CDR1 SGHTS and CDR2 YDEGEE. This CDR3 contains 15 residues. CDR3 nucleotides: TGTGCCAGCAGCCCCGTGGCGGGGGAACGGGCTGAAGCTTTCTTT. Its translation: CASSPVAGERAEAFF. Complete variable domain (other parts from reference TRBV5-8 and TRBJ1-1): EAGVTQSPTHLIKTRGQQATLRCSPISGHTSVYWYQQALGLGLQFLLWYDEGEERNRGNFPPRFSGRQFPNYSSELNVNALELEDSALYLCASSPVAGERAEAFFGQGTRLTVV.

This clone was seen more than once but under ten times. The rearrangement links TRBV19 to TRBJ2-6, with TRBD1 matching over 7 bases. The CDR3 sequence is 18 residues long. After removal of 2 bases from V and 4 bases from J, the junction contained 11 bases not matched to a gene. Germline loops: CDR1 LNHDA, CDR2 SQIVND (reference sequence). CDR3 bases: TGTGCCAGTAGTATATCTACCTACAGGGGAGACGGGGCCAACGTCCTGACTTTC. It encodes CASSISTYRGDGANVLTF.

J is TRBJ1-2 and V is TRBV28, with 9 bases matching TRBD1. V gave up 3 bases and J gave up 4 bases; unmatched junction bases: 6. Germline V gene sequence: CDR1 MDHEN, CDR2 SYDVKM. This CDR3 is 15 amino acids long. The CDR3 DNA reads as TGTGCCAGCAGTTTCGGGGACAGGGAGGGCTATGGCTACACCTTC. Protein: CASSFGDREGYGYTF.

The genes are TRBV21-1 and TRBJ2-3; the DNA was not used to check the table's D call, TRBD2. TRBV21-1 is recorded as a pseudogene. This CDR3 is 16 amino acids long. CDR3 residues: CANSKRAGQPPDTQYF. The CDR3 nucleotides are TGTGCCAATTCCAAGCGGGCGGGGCAGCCCCCAGATACGCAGTATTTT.

The chain combines TRBV28 with TRBJ1-5; a weak D match, TRBD1 (6 bases). Germline-derived CDR1 and CDR2 are MDHEN and SYDVKM. V was cut by 0 bases and J by 0 bases, with 9 bases left in between. The CDR3 totals 16 residues. The CDR3 DNA follows: TGTGCCAGCAGTTTATGGGGGGCCTATAGCAATCAGCCCCAGCATTTT. As protein: CASSLWGAYSNQPQHF.

The table lists this clone with a count of one. The genes are TRBV14 and TRBJ2-5; tentative D call: TRBD1 (5 bases). The CDR3 is made up of 15 amino acids. The germline gives CDR1 SGHDN, CDR2 FVKESK. V was pared by 0 bases and J by 5 bases, with 13 bases between. As DNA, the CDR3 is TGTGCCAGCAGCCAAGATGCCAGGGATAGGGAGACCCAGTACTTC. Translation: CASSQDARDRETQYF.

This chain links TRBV7-2 with TRBJ2-7, with 8 bases aligning to TRBD2. Germline V gene data show CDR1 as SGHTA and CDR2 as FQGNSA. The CDR3 has 14 residues. V shed 5 bases, J shed 1 base, and the junction held 4 bases outside the gene matches. The CDR3: CASSGSGGSYEQYF. CDR3 in DNA: TGTGCCAGCAGCGGGTCGGGAGGGTCCTACGAGCAGTACTTC.

The chain has TRBV7-2 and TRBJ2-3; 8 nucleotides agree with TRBD1. CDR3 length: 18 amino acids. Trimming took 2 bases from V and 7 from J; bases not matched to a gene: 17. Germline V gene data show CDR1 as SGHTA and CDR2 as FQGNSA. CDR3 nucleotide sequence: TGTGCCAGCAGCTTACGGCAGGGGGCGGGCCTCATAAAAAATACGCAGTATTTT. The encoded protein is CASSLRQGAGLIKNTQYF.

The V call is TRBV30, the J call TRBJ1-2, with 11 bases that match TRBD1. The CDR3 runs to 14 residues. Trimming at V came to 2 bases and at J to 5 bases, leaving 4 bases not matched to a gene. CDR1 is GTSNPN, CDR2 SVGIG, per germline (reference sequence). The CDR3 bases are TGTGCCTGGAGTCCAGGACAGGGGGCGTATGGCTACACCTTC. Translation: CAWSPGQGAYGYTF. Full variable domain (remainder filled in from reference TRBV30 and TRBJ1-2): SQTIHQWPATLVQPVGSPLSLECTVEGTSNPNLYWYRQAAGRGLQLLFYSVGIGQISSEVPQNLSASRPQDRQFILSSKKLLLSDSGFYLCAWSPGQGAYGYTFGSGTRLTVV.

The chain couples TRBV7-2 to TRBJ2-2, with D possibly TRBD2 on 5 matching bases. Trimming left V 5 bases short and J 7 bases short, with 14 bases between. The CDR3 runs 14 residues. Germline V gives CDR1 SGHTA, CDR2 FQGNSA. This chain's CDR3 is CASSIRRRGGELFF. The CDR3 DNA sequence: TGTGCCAGCAGCATACGGCGCCGGGGCGGGGAGCTGTTTTTT. The whole variable domain, filled in from reference TRBV7-2 and TRBJ2-2, reads GAGVSQSPSNKVTEKGKDVELRCDPISGHTALYWYRQSLGQGLEFLIYFQGNSAPDKSGLPSDRFSAERTGGSVSTLTIQRTQQEDSAVYLCASSIRRRGGELFFGEGSRLTVL.

The V gene is TRBV19, the J gene TRBJ2-7; the D gene is possibly TRBD1 (6 bases). The CDR3 is 15 amino acids. V was trimmed by 3 bases and J by 3 bases, leaving 15 bases between them. The V gene's germline CDR1 is LNHDA and CDR2 SQIVND (reference sequence). The DNA for the CDR3 is TGTGCCAGTAGTATTGGCGGTCAGGGGATCTACGAGCAGTACTTC. This gives the protein CASSIGGQGIYEQYF.

The chain is built from TRBV6-1 and TRBJ2-5, with D possibly TRBD2 on 6 matching bases. There are 12 residues in the CDR3. Germline V gene lookup returns CDR1 MNHNS and CDR2 SASEGT. With 4 bases removed from V and 5 bases from J, the gap between germline ends came to 8 bases. The CDR3 coding sequence is TGTGCCAGCAGTGGGAGGGTGGAGACCCAGTACTTC. This translates into CASSGRVETQYF.

This sequence joins TRBV7-6 and TRBJ2-7, with TRBD2 matching over 15 bases. CDR3 length equals 20 residues. Germline trimming cut 5 bases from V and 0 bases from J; bases unmatched to any gene: 14. Germline V lookup: CDR1 SGHVS, CDR2 FNYEAQ. CDR3 coding DNA: TGTGCCAGCAGCCGTTCTCCGGGACTAGCGGGAGGCCATACCTCCTACGAGCAGTACTTC. Protein product: CASSRSPGLAGGHTSYEQYF.

J is TRBJ2-5 and V is TRBV28; D is perhaps TRBD2 (5 bases). Trimming took off 2 bases at V and 2 bases at J, with 12 bases between the two ends. The CDR3 runs 15 residues. CDR1 MDHEN and CDR2 SYDVKM come from the germline V gene. The CDR3 spells CASSLIRGIQETQYF. The CDR3 nucleotides are TGTGCCAGCAGTTTAATTAGAGGGATACAAGAGACCCAGTACTTC.

Written as DNA, the CDR3 is TGTGCCAGCAGCGCCAGGGGCCCGGGCACAGATACGCAGTATTTT. It is translated as CASSARGPGTDTQYF. This chain uses TRBV7-9 with TRBJ2-3; TRBD1 might be the D (6 bases). Per germline, CDR1 SEHNR and CDR2 FQNEAQ (reference sequence). The CDR3 contains 15 residues. V lost 5 bases and J lost 1, with 13 bases in between.

The chain has TRBV28 and TRBJ1-5, with D unclear. Germline V lookup: CDR1 MDHEN, CDR2 SYDVKM. The germline V and J ends were trimmed by 7 bases and 1 base, with 20 bases remaining between them. The CDR3 spans 17 residues. CDR3 region: CASNGSSHARSNQPQHF. Here the CDR3 DNA reads TGTGCCAGCAATGGGAGTTCTCATGCTCGAAGCAATCAGCCCCAGCATTTT.

This sequence joins TRBV5-1 and TRBJ2-7, with D maybe TRBD2 (5 bases). This CDR3 comprises 14 residues. Germline V CDR1 and CDR2: SGHRS, YFSETQ. V lost 0 bases, J lost 9 bases, and 16 bases lay in between. In DNA, the CDR3 is TGCGCCAGCAGCTTGGACGGACGGGATGGGCCGCAGTACTTC. Amino acids: CASSLDGRDGPQYF.